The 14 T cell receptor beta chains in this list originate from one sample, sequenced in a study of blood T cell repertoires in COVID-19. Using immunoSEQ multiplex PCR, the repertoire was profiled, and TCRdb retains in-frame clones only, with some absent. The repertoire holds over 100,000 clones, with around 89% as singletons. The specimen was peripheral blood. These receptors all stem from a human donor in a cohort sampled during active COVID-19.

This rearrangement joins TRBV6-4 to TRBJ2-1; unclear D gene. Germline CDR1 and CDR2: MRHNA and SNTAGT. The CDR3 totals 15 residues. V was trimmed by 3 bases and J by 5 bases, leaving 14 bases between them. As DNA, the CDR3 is TGTGCCAGCAGTGAAAACGATAGCCCAAACAATGAGCAGTTCTTC. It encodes CASSENDSPNNEQFF.

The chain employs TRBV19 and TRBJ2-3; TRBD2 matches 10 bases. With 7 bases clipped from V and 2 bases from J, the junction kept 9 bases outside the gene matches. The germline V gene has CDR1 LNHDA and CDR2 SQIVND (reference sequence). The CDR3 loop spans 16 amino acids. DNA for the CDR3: TGTGCCAGTATGGGGGAGCGGGGGGGCCTCACAGATACGCAGTATTTT. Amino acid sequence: CASMGERGGLTDTQYF.

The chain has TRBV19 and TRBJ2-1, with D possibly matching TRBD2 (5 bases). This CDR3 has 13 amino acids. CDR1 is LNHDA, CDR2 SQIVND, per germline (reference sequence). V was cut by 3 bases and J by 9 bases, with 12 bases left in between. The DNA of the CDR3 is TGTGCCAGTAGTATGAGCGGATACGGTGAGCAGTTCTTC. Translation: CASSMSGYGEQFF. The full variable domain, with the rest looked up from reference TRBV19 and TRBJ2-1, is DGGITQSPKYLFRKEGQNVTLSCEQNLNHDAMYWYRQDPGQGLRLIYYSQIVNDFQKGDIAEGYSVSREKKESFPLTVTSAQKNPTAFYLCASSMSGYGEQFFGPGTRLTVL.

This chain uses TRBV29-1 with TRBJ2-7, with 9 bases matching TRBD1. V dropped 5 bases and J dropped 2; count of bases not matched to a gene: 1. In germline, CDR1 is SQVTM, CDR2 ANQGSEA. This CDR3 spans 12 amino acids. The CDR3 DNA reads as TGCAGCGTTAGACAGGGGGCCTACGAGCAGTACTTC. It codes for CSVRQGAYEQYF.

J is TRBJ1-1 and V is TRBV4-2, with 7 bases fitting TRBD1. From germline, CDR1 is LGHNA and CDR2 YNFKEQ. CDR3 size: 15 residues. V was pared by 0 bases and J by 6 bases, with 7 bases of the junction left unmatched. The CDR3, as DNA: TGTGCCAGCAGCCAAGAGGGGCAGGGGGTCGCTGAAGCTTTCTTT. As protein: CASSQEGQGVAEAFF.

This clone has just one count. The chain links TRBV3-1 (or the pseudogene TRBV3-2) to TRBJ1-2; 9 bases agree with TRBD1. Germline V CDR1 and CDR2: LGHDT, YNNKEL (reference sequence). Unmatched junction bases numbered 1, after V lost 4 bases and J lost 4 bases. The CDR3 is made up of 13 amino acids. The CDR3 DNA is TGTGCCAGCAGCCGGACAGGGGCCTATGGCTACACCTTC. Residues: CASSRTGAYGYTF.

The CDR3 reads CSASQANANYGYTF. The CDR3 DNA is TGCAGTGCTAGTCAGGCAAACGCTAACTATGGCTACACCTTC. The chain carries TRBV20-1 and TRBJ1-2; D call uncertain. Germline V gives CDR1 DFQATT, CDR2 SNEGSKA (reference sequence). CDR3 length: 14 amino acids. The V and J ends lost 3 bases and 0 bases respectively, with 11 bases between them.

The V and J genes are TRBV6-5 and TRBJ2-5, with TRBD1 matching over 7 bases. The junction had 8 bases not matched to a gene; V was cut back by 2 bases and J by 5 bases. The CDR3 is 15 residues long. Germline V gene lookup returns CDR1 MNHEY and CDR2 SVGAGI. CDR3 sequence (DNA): TGTGCCAGCAGTTACGTCCAGGGGGTGGGGGAGACCCAGTACTTC. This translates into CASSYVQGVGETQYF.

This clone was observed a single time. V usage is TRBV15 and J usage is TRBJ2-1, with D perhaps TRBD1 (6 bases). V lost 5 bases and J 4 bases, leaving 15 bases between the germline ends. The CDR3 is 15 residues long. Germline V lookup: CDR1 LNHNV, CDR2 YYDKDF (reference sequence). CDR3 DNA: TGTGCCACCAGCCTGGGGCAGGGGAGTTACAATGAGCAGTTCTTC. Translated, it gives CATSLGQGSYNEQFF.

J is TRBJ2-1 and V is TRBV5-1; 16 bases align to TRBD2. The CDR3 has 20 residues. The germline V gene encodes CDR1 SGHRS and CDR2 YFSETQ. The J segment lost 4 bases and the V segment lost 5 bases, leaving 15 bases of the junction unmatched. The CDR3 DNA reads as TGCGCCAGCAGTACTCCCGGGACTAGCGGGGGGGCCTTAGATTACAATGAGCAGTTCTTC. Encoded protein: CASSTPGTSGGALDYNEQFF.

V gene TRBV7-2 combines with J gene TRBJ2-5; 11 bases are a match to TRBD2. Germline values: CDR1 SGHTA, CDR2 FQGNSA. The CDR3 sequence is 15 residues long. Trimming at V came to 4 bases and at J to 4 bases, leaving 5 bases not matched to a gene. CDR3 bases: TGTGCCAGCAGCTCAACTAGCGGGAGTGGAGAGACCCAGTACTTC. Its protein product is CASSSTSGSGETQYF.

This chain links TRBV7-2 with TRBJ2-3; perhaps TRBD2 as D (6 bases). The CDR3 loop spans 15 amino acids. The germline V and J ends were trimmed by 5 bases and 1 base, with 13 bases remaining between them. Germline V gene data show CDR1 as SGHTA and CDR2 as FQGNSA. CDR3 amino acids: CASSRRRARTDTQYF. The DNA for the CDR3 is TGTGCCAGCAGCCGGCGGAGGGCGCGCACAGATACGCAGTATTTT.

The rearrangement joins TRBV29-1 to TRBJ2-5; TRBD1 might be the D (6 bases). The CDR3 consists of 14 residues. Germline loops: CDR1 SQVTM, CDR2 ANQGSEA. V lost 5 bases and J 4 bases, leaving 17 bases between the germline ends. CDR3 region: CSVRDTGGGETQYF. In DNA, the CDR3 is TGCAGCGTTCGGGACACAGGAGGTGGAGAGACCCAGTACTTC.

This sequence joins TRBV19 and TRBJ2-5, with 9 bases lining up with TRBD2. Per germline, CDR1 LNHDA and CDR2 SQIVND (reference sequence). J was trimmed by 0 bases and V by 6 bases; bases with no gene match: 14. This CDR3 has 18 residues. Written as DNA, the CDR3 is TGTGCCAGTAGCCCGTTGGGTAGCGGGAGTAGCTACCAAGAGACCCAGTACTTC. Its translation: CASSPLGSGSSYQETQYF.